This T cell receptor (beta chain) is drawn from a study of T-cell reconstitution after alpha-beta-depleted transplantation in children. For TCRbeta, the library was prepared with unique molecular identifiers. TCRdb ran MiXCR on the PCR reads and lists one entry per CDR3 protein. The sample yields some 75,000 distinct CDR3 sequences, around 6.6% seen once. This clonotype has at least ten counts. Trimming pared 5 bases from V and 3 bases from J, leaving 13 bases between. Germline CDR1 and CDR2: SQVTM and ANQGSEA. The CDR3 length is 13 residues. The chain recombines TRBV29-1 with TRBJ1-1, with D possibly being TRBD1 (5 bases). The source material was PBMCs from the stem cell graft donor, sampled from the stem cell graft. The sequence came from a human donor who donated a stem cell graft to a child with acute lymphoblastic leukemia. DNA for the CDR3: TGCAGCGTTCGGGGGTTAATGGACACTGAAGCTTTCTTT. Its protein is CSVRGLMDTEAFF.